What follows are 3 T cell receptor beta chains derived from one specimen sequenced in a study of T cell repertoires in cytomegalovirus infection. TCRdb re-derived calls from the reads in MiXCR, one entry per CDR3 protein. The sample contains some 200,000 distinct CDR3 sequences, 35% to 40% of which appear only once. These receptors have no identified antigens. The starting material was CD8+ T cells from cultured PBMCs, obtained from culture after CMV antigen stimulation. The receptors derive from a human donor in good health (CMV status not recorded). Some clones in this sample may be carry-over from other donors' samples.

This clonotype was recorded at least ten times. The CDR3 loop reads CASSPLGGYEQYF. The CDR3 DNA follows: TGTGCCAGCAGCCCGTTGGGCGGCTACGAGCAGTACTTC. This rearrangement joins TRBV7-9 to TRBJ2-7; D remains unclear. Looked up from germline, CDR1 is SEHNR and CDR2 is FQNEAQ (reference sequence). The CDR3 sequence is 13 residues long. V dropped 5 bases and J dropped 3 bases, with 11 bases sitting between them.

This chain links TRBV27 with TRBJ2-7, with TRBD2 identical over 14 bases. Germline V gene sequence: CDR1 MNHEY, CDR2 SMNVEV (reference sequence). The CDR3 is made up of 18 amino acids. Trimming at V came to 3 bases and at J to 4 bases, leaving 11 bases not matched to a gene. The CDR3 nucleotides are TGTGCCAGCAGTTTTTGGGCCGGGACTAGCGGGAGACCGTACGAGCAGTACTTC. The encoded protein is CASSFWAGTSGRPYEQYF.

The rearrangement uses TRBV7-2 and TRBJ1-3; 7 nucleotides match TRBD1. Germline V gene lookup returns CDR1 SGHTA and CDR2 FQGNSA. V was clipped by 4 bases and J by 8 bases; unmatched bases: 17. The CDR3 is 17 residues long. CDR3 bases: TGTGCCAGCAGCTCCCATTCCGGGACAGTGGACGGGGACACCATATATTTT. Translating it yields CASSSHSGTVDGDTIYF.